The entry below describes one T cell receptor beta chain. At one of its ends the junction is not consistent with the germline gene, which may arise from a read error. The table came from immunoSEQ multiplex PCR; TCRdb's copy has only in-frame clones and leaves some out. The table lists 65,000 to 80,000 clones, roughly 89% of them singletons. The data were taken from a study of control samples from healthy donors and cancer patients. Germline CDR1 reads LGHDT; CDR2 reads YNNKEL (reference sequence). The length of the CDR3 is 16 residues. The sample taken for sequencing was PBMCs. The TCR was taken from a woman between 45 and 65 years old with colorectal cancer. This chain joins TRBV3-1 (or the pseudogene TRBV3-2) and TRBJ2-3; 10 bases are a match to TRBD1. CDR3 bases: TGTGCCTGCAGCCGCGGGACAGGGGTATTTCGCGATACGCAGTATTTT. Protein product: CACSRGTGVFRDTQYF.